This T cell receptor (beta chain) comes out of a study of blood T cell repertoires in COVID-19. The wider study: From the United States, Italy and Spain came samples of acute and convalescent COVID-19. PBMCs, B-cell-depleted T cells, or T cells provided the cDNA or gDNA that made up the material.

Original processing methods: Estimation of nucleated cell counts was performed using reference gene primer amplification. Assay used: immunoSEQ multiplex PCR; TCRdb lists only in-frame clones, some missing. Clone size and the V and J calls come from that table; the DNA yielded D and trimming. The sample holds some 100,000 clones, 88% seen once. V gave up 5 bases and J gave up 0 bases, with 7 bases separating them. This CDR3 is 14 amino acids long. The germline CDR1 and CDR2 sequences are MNHEY and SVGEGT. This TCR came from a woman aged 80 or older with active COVID-19. What was sequenced was peripheral blood. This rearrangement joins TRBV6-2 or TRBV6-3 to TRBJ2-2; D remains unclear. Here the CDR3 DNA reads TGTGCCAGCAGTGTCAGCGCGAACACCGGGGAGCTGTTTTTT. Protein product: CASSVSANTGELFF.